A selection of T cell receptor beta chains follows, all from one sample in a study of cytomegalovirus exposure and HLA in healthy donors. Some clones are missing from TCRdb's copy, which holds only in-frame ones; the method was immunoSEQ multiplex PCR. The profile shows 150,000 to 200,000 clones, roughly 85% of them singletons. Specimen: PBMCs. The origin of the receptors is a man under 40 in good health and CMV-seronegative. Each CDR3 is given with its conserved first and last residue. D genes are given only for firm matches.

D	V	J	CDR3
TRBD2	TRBV5-5	TRBJ2-7	CASSLTGGTYEQYF
TRBD2	TRBV15	TRBJ2-5	CATSRFGTSGGETQYF
.	TRBV7-9	TRBJ2-5	CASSYWQGQETQYF
.	TRBV10-3	TRBJ2-3	CAISGRQTTDTQYF
TRBD1	TRBV18	TRBJ1-5	CASSPPSNRGQDQPQHF
.	TRBV28	TRBJ2-7	CASSSDPTSNEQYF
.	TRBV19	TRBJ2-1	CASSPMTQEQFF
TRBD2	TRBV2	TRBJ2-4	CASSDGLAGGAIQYF
.	TRBV7-9	TRBJ2-7	CASSLAWREWHEQYF
.	TRBV13	TRBJ1-2	CASSPPESYGYTF
.	TRBV6-5	TRBJ1-1	CASSYDRLSGEAFF
TRBD1	TRBV27	TRBJ1-4	CASSPSRDRGQGKLFF
TRBD2	TRBV6-5	TRBJ2-1	CASSPGIAGGSEQFF
.	TRBV9	TRBJ1-1	CASSVAPGAEAFF
TRBD1	TRBV18	TRBJ2-7	CASSPMGGQGEQYF
.	TRBV25-1	TRBJ2-1	CAGPWEVHNEQFF
.	TRBV5-1	TRBJ1-6	CASSPGPLSSYNSPLHF
.	TRBV6-5	TRBJ2-5	CASSPDIETQYF
.	TRBV2	TRBJ1-5	CASSVSRSDQPQHF
TRBD2	TRBV5-6	TRBJ2-7	CASSLAGSGYEQYF
.	TRBV7-2	TRBJ1-2	CASSSTAYGYTF
.	TRBV30	TRBJ1-4	CAWSYGATNEKLFF
.	TRBV29-1	TRBJ2-7	CSVEGGDRIHEQYF
TRBD1	TRBV27	TRBJ1-6	CASSFLDRAHSPLHF
.	TRBV29-1	TRBJ1-2	CSVVARVMGYGYTF
TRBD2	TRBV7-2	TRBJ2-7	CASSLLAGGPYEQYF
.	TRBV30	TRBJ2-5	CAWSHPTRGETQYF
TRBD1	TRBV19	TRBJ2-7	CASSIGDRTSSYEQYF
.	TRBV11-2	TRBJ1-1	CASSKSDGGNTEAFF
.	TRBV11-3	TRBJ2-3	CASTWGGGPTDTQYF
TRBD1	TRBV30	TRBJ1-1	CAWAGGTEAFF
.	TRBV19	TRBJ2-2	CASSSLQGSGELFF
TRBD2	TRBV7-2	TRBJ2-1	CASSPRLAGDLNEQFF
.	TRBV19	TRBJ1-1	CATSRTVNTEAFF
TRBD2	TRBV6-1	TRBJ2-7	CASSTRLAESYEQYF
TRBD1	TRBV9	TRBJ1-2	CASSITGTGGHGYTF
.	TRBV5-6	TRBJ2-3	CASSLGPGADTQYF
TRBD2	TRBV5-1	TRBJ2-3	CASSLVAGGATDTQYF
.	TRBV5-8	TRBJ1-1	CASSLATGTEAFF
TRBD1	TRBV19	TRBJ2-4	CASRLQGADIQYF
.	TRBV11-1	TRBJ2-2	CASSLRLDIWDTGELFF
.	TRBV28	TRBJ1-1	CASLPATQGFTEAFF
.	TRBV19	TRBJ1-5	CASSILSQGQGNQPQHF
TRBD1	TRBV6-4	TRBJ2-7	CASSPGTGPFLPSSYEQYF
.	TRBV6-6	TRBJ2-7	CASSLYGQGPSYEQYF
.	TRBV11-3	TRBJ2-1	CASSLRRGSDEQFF
.	TRBV15	TRBJ2-7	CATSGSRTVPYEQYF
.	TRBV29-1	TRBJ1-1	CSVGQGTEAFF
.	TRBV11-2	TRBJ2-7	CASRPFGRGPSEQYF
.	TRBV6-1	TRBJ2-4	CASSEPENIQYF
.	TRBV30	TRBJ2-3	CAWSVWRTDTQYF
TRBD1	TRBV7-9	TRBJ2-1	CASSHRQGPAEQFF
.	TRBV27	TRBJ2-5	CASSVNIQETQYF
.	TRBV6-1	TRBJ1-1	CASSEASLVNTEAFF
.	TRBV30	TRBJ2-1	CAWRGGARNEQFF